These 25 T cell receptor beta chains were all obtained from the same sample, sequenced in a study of cytomegalovirus exposure and HLA in healthy donors. PCR used 60 Vbeta primers and 13 Jbeta primers. TCRdb's copy holds only in-frame clones and misses some; the assay was immunoSEQ multiplex PCR. The sample includes tens of thousands of clones, approximately 47% of them seen just once. Sample: PBMCs. Source of these receptors: a woman in her fifties or sixties in good health and CMV-seronegative.

This chain uses TRBV2 with TRBJ1-3; D remains unclear. Germline V gene lookup returns CDR1 SNHLY and CDR2 FYNNEI. Trimming took 6 bases from V and 0 from J, leaving 6 bases between them. The CDR3 totals 13 residues. In nucleotides, the CDR3 is TGTGCCAGCAGGGGGAGCTCTGGAAACACCATATATTTT. Protein: CASRGSSGNTIYF.

CDR3 in amino acids: CSVEGHRQETQYF. CDR3 in DNA: TGCAGCGTTGAGGGACACCGTCAAGAGACCCAGTACTTC. V gene TRBV29-1 combines with J gene TRBJ2-5; TRBD1 might be the D (6 bases). CDR3 length: 13 amino acids. Germline V CDR1 and CDR2: SQVTM, ANQGSEA. The V gene lost 3 bases and the J gene lost 2 bases, with 10 bases spanning the gap.

This clone has a handful of counts. The V gene is TRBV18, the J gene TRBJ2-7, with 15 bases fitting TRBD2. The CDR3 consists of 20 residues. Germline lookup yields CDR1 KGHSH and CDR2 LQKENI. Trimming cost V 6 bases and J 5 bases; bases outside gene matches: 20. CDR3 DNA sequence: TGTGCCAGCTCGTCCCAGAGGGTTATCGGACTAGCGGGGGGGCTGGACGAGCAGTACTTC. It encodes CASSSQRVIGLAGGLDEQYF.

This sequence joins TRBV6-1 and TRBJ1-2; D possibly corresponds to TRBD1 (6 bases). There are 13 residues in the CDR3. Germline CDR1 is MNHNS and CDR2 is SASEGT. V lost 4 bases and J lost 8, with 14 bases in between. For the CDR3, the DNA is TGTGCCAGCAGTGTCACAGGGTCCCAGGGCTACACCTTC. Its protein is CASSVTGSQGYTF.

The rearrangement links TRBV2 to TRBJ2-1; D is unclear. This CDR3 region has 12 residues. V was cut by 2 bases and J by 4 bases, with 3 bases left in between. Germline V gives CDR1 SNHLY, CDR2 FYNNEI. CDR3 DNA sequence: TGTGCCAGCAGTGAACGGTACAATGAGCAGTTCTTC. This encodes CASSERYNEQFF.

The J gene is TRBJ1-2, the V gene TRBV7-9; 8 bases are shared with TRBD1. The germline CDR1 and CDR2 sequences are SEHNR and FQNEAQ (reference sequence). The CDR3 has 14 amino acids. Germline trimming cut 5 bases from V and 9 bases from J; bases unmatched to any gene: 11. The chain's CDR3 is CASSLFQTGECYTF. CDR3 DNA sequence: TGTGCCAGCAGCCTTTTCCAGACAGGGGAATGCTACACCTTC.

V and J are TRBV29-1 and TRBJ2-7; tentatively, D is TRBD2 (6 bases). The V gene's germline CDR1 is SQVTM and CDR2 ANQGSEA. The V end lost 1 base, the J end lost 4 bases, and 11 bases lay between the germline ends. This CDR3 comprises 13 residues. DNA for the CDR3: TGCAGCGTTGAAGCCGGGACTCCGTACGAGCAGTACTTC. The encoded protein is CSVEAGTPYEQYF.

V gene TRBV2 combines with J gene TRBJ2-7; tentative D call: TRBD1 (5 bases). Per the germline V gene, CDR1 is SNHLY and CDR2 is FYNNEI. The V and J ends lost 3 bases and 0 bases respectively, with 12 bases between them. This CDR3 has 15 amino acids. This CDR3 is CASSEGGASSYEQYF. The CDR3 bases are TGTGCCAGCAGTGAGGGTGGGGCCAGCTCCTACGAGCAGTACTTC.

This clone has only a few counts. The DNA of the CDR3 is TGTGCCAGCAGTGGGGGGGTGGGGGAGACCCAGTACTTC. Its translation: CASSGGVGETQYF. This chain uses TRBV2 with TRBJ2-5; maybe TRBD2 (6 bases). The CDR3 spans 13 residues. Trimming took 4 bases from V and 5 from J, leaving 11 bases between them. Germline lookup yields CDR1 SNHLY and CDR2 FYNNEI.

V usage is TRBV7-3 and J usage is TRBJ2-3; 11 bases map to TRBD2. The CDR3 length is 15 residues. Looked up from germline, CDR1 is SGHTA and CDR2 is FQGTGA. The trim removed 4 bases at V and 3 bases at J, leaving 3 bases unmatched. CDR3 DNA sequence: TGTGCCAGCAGCTCGATAGCGGGAGGGACAGATACGCAGTATTTT. Translated: CASSSIAGGTDTQYF. Based on the CDR3 plus reference TRBV7-3 and TRBJ2-3, the full variable domain is GAGVSQTPSNKVTEKGKYVELRCDPISGHTALYWYRQSLGQGPEFLIYFQGTGAADDSGLPNDRFFAVRPEGSVSTLKIQRTERGDSAVYLCASSSIAGGTDTQYFGPGTRLTVL.

The chain has TRBV15 and TRBJ2-7; possible D gene TRBD2, 6 bases. Trimming cost V 5 bases and J 7 bases, with 12 bases left between them. Per germline, CDR1 LNHNV and CDR2 YYDKDF (reference sequence). The length of the CDR3 is 12 residues. In DNA form, the CDR3 reads TGTGCCACCAGCCCCCGAGCGGGTGAGCAGTACTTC. Its protein is CATSPRAGEQYF.

This clone was observed a few times. The genes are TRBV7-9 and TRBJ2-3, with a possible D match to TRBD2 (5 bases). V dropped 4 bases and J dropped 5 bases, with 22 bases sitting between them. This CDR3 has 17 residues. Germline values: CDR1 SEHNR, CDR2 FQNEAQ (reference sequence). The CDR3 protein is CASSSNREGPWGDTQYF. In nucleotides, the CDR3 is TGTGCCAGCAGCTCTAACAGAGAGGGTCCTTGGGGAGATACGCAGTATTTT.

J is TRBJ2-2 and V is TRBV5-1; 7 nucleotides match TRBD2. CDR1 and CDR2 (germline): SGHRS, YFSETQ. This CDR3 is built from 15 residues. The trim removed 2 bases at V and 5 bases at J, leaving 6 bases unmatched. CDR3 residues: CASSFRAGETGELFF. In DNA, the CDR3 is TGCGCCAGCAGCTTCCGGGCGGGGGAAACCGGGGAGCTGTTTTTT.

This clone has only a few counts. This chain uses TRBV5-4 with TRBJ1-4, with 7 positions matching TRBD1. The CDR3 is made up of 15 amino acids. Germline CDR1 and CDR2: SGHNT and YYREEE (reference sequence). Trimming cost V 1 base and J 5 bases; bases outside gene matches: 5. The CDR3 DNA follows: TGTGCCAGCAGCTTGAGGACAGGACAGAATGAAAAACTGTTTTTT. Its translation: CASSLRTGQNEKLFF. Together with reference TRBV5-4 and TRBJ1-4, the CDR3 gives the full variable domain: ETGVTQSPTHLIKTRGQQVTLRCSSQSGHNTVSWYQQALGQGPQFIFQYYREEENGRGNFPPRFSGLQFPNYSSELNVNALELDDSALYLCASSLRTGQNEKLFFGSGTQLSVL.

This clone was recorded only once. This chain connects TRBV7-6 to TRBJ1-6, with 8 bases fitting TRBD1. This CDR3 region has 15 residues. J lost 7 bases, V lost 5 bases, and 7 bases had no gene match. CDR1 and CDR2 from the germline V gene are SGHVS and FNYEAQ. For the CDR3, the DNA is TGTGCCAGCAGCCCGGGACAGGCTGACAATTCACCCCTCCACTTT. It is translated as CASSPGQADNSPLHF.

The chain recombines TRBV30 with TRBJ1-5, with D unresolved. The CDR3 is 13 residues long. Germline V gene lookup returns CDR1 GTSNPN and CDR2 SVGIG (reference sequence). The germline V and J ends were trimmed by 0 bases and 2 bases, with 5 bases remaining between them. The CDR3 coding sequence is TGTGCCTGGAGTGTGGCAGGCAATCAGCCCCAGCATTTT. Translating gives CAWSVAGNQPQHF.

The chain couples TRBV5-4 to TRBJ1-6; 8 bases align to TRBD1. This CDR3 comprises 16 residues. Germline V gene lookup returns CDR1 SGHNT and CDR2 YYREEE (reference sequence). V shed 3 bases, J shed 5 bases, and the junction held 7 bases outside the gene matches. CDR3 coding DNA: TGTGCCAGCAGCTCCTCCGGGACAGGTCATAATTCACCCCTCCACTTT. This sequence encodes CASSSSGTGHNSPLHF.

The chain carries TRBV5-4 and TRBJ2-1; no reliable D call. CDR3 size: 15 residues. Germline CDR1 and CDR2: SGHNT and YYREEE (reference sequence). V was trimmed by 4 bases and J by 0 bases, leaving 11 bases between them. The CDR3 DNA reads as TGTGCCAGCAGCCAAGCGTCGGGCTCCTACAATGAGCAGTTCTTC. This translates into CASSQASGSYNEQFF.

A single count supports this clone. The rearrangement uses TRBV5-1 and TRBJ2-5; 13 nucleotides line up with TRBD2. J lost 2 bases, V lost 0 bases, and 7 bases had no gene match. The CDR3 is made up of 18 amino acids. Per germline, CDR1 SGHRS and CDR2 YFSETQ. CDR3 in DNA: TGCGCCAGCAGCTTGGTACTAGCGGGAGGGCCGGGTCAAGAGACCCAGTACTTC. Its protein is CASSLVLAGGPGQETQYF. The variable domain in full, completed from reference TRBV5-1 and TRBJ2-5, reads KAGVTQTPRYLIKTRGQQVTLSCSPISGHRSVSWYQQTPGQGLQFLFEYFSETQRNKGNFPGRFSGRQFSNSRSEMNVSTLELGDSALYLCASSLVLAGGPGQETQYFGPGTRLLVL.

The J gene is TRBJ1-5, the V gene TRBV28; the D is unclear. The V and J ends lost 4 bases and 0 bases respectively, with 10 bases between them. This CDR3 is 15 amino acids long. Germline V gene lookup returns CDR1 MDHEN and CDR2 SYDVKM. The CDR3 is CASSWGGNSNQPQHF. Written as DNA, the CDR3 is TGTGCCAGCAGTTGGGGAGGTAATAGCAATCAGCCCCAGCATTTT. The variable domain in full, completed from reference TRBV28 and TRBJ1-5, reads DVKVTQSSRYLVKRTGEKVFLECVQDMDHENMFWYRQDPGLGLRLIYFSYDVKMKEKGDIPEGYSVSREKKERFSLILESASTNQTSMYLCASSWGGNSNQPQHFGDGTRLSIL.

About this clone: It is unclear where the CDR3 begins or ends on the DNA, so no DNA is shown, and the CDR3 is as TCRdb lists it. The chain is built from TRBV21-1 and TRBJ2-3; TRBD2 is the table's D call and was not checked against the DNA. TRBV21-1 represents a pseudogene. The CDR3 extends over 21 residues, inclusive of both ends. CDR3 loop: CASSKSRSRVAYGILVDTQYF.

This clone was seen only once. V and J are TRBV4-2 and TRBJ2-3; tentatively, D is TRBD1 (5 bases). This CDR3 is built from 17 residues. The V and J ends lost 5 bases and 0 bases respectively, with 18 bases between them. Germline V gene sequence: CDR1 LGHNA, CDR2 YNFKEQ. The CDR3 loop reads CASSSPVGPSSTDTQYF. CDR3 DNA: TGTGCCAGCAGCTCCCCCGTGGGGCCCTCTAGCACAGATACGCAGTATTTT.

This clone was counted between two and nine times. V and J are TRBV12-2 and TRBJ2-6; the table's D call, TRBD2, has no DNA check behind it. TRBV12-2 is tagged as a pseudogene. The CDR3 spans 20 residues. CDR3 DNA sequence: TGTGCAAGTCGCTTAATGGGACTAGCGGGAACGAAAGCTGGGGCCAACGTCCTGACTTTC. This translates into CASRLMGLAGTKAGANVLTF.

The chain recombines TRBV6-1 with TRBJ1-2, with a possible D match to TRBD1 (6 bases). CDR1 MNHNS and CDR2 SASEGT come from the germline V gene. Trimming stripped 5 bases from V and 7 bases from J, with 11 bases between. CDR3 length: 12 amino acids. The CDR3 region has the DNA TGTGCCAGCAGTCCGTACAGGGTTGGCTACACCTTC. Amino acid sequence: CASSPYRVGYTF.

The gene calls are TRBV7-9 and TRBJ1-2; TRBD1 is a possible D gene (6 bases). Germline V CDR1 and CDR2: SEHNR, FQNEAQ (reference sequence). Trimming cost V 5 bases and J 4 bases, with 8 bases left between them. CDR3 length: 12 amino acids. The CDR3 spells CASSTGTYGYTF. DNA for the CDR3: TGTGCCAGCAGCACAGGGACCTATGGCTACACCTTC.